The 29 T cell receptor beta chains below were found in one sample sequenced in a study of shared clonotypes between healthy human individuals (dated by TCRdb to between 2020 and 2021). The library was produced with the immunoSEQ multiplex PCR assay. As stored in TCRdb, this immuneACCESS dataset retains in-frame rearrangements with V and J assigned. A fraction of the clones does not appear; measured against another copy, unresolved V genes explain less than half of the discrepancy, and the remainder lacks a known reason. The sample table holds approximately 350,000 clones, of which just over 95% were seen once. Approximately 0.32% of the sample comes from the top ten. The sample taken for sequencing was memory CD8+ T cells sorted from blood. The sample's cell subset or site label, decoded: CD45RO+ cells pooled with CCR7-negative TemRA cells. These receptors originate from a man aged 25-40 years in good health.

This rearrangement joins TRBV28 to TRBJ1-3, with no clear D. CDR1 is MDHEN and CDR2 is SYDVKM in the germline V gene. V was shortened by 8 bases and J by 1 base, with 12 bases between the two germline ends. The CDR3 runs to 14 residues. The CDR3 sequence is CASRPGLSGNTIYF. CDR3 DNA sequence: TGTGCCAGCCGACCCGGGTTGTCTGGAAACACCATATATTTT.

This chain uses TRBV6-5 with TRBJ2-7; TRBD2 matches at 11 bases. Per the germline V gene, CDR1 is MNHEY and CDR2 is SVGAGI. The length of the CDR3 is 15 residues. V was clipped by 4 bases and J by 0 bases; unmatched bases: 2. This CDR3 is CASSSGTSGSYEQYF. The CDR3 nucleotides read TGTGCCAGCAGTTCTGGGACTAGCGGCTCCTACGAGCAGTACTTC.

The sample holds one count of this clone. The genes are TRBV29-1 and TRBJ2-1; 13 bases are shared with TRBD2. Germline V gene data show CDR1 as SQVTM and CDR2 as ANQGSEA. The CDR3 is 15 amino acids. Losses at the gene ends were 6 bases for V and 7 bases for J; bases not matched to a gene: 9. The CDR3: CSVDSGLAGNNEQFF. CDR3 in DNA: TGCAGCGTGGATTCGGGACTAGCGGGGAATAATGAGCAGTTCTTC.

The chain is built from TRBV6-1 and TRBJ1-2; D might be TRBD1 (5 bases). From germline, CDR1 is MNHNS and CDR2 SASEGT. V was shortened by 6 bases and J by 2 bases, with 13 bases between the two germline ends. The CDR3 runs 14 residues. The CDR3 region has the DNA TGTGCCAGCAGAGTGACCGCAGGGAACTATGGCTACACCTTC. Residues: CASRVTAGNYGYTF.

CDR3 region: CSANDNEQFF. DNA of the CDR3: TGCAGTGCTAATGACAATGAGCAGTTCTTC. This rearrangement joins TRBV20-1 to TRBJ2-1, with D unresolved. V was pared by 4 bases and J by 5 bases, with 3 bases between. The germline V gene has CDR1 DFQATT and CDR2 SNEGSKA (reference sequence). This CDR3 has 10 amino acids.

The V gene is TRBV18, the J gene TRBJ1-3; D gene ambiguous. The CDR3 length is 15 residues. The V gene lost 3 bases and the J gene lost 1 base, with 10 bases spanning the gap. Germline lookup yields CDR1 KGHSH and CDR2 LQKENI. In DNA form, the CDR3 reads TGTGCCAGCTCACCCCAGGCGTCTTCTGGAAACACCATATATTTT. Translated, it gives CASSPQASSGNTIYF.

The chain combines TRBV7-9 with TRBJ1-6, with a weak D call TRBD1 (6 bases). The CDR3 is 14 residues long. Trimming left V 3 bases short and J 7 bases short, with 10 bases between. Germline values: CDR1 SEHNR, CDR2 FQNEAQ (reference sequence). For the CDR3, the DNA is TGTGCCAGCAGCTTTGCAGGGGACAATTCACCCCTCCACTTT. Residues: CASSFAGDNSPLHF.

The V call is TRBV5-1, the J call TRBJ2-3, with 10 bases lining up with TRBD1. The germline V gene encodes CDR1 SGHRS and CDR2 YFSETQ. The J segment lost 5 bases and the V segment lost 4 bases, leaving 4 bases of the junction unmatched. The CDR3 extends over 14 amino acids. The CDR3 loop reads CASSRTGGEDTQYF. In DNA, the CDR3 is TGCGCCAGCAGCCGGACAGGGGGTGAAGATACGCAGTATTTT.

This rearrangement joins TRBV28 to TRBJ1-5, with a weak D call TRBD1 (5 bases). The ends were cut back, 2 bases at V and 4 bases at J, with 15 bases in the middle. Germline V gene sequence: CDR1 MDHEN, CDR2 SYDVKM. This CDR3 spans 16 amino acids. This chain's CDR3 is CASSLGGRTYNQPQHF. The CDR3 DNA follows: TGTGCCAGCAGTTTAGGGGGACGGACCTATAATCAGCCCCAGCATTTT.

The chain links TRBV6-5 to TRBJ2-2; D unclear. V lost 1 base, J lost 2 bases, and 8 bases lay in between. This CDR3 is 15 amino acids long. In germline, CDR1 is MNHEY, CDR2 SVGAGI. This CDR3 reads CASSYLGLNTGELFF. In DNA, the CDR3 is TGTGCCAGCAGTTACTTAGGGCTAAACACCGGGGAGCTGTTTTTT.

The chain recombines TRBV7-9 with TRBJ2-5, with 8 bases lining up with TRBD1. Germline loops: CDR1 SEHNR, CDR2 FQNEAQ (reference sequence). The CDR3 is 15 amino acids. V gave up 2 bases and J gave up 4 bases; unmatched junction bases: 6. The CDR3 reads CASSLLRGRPETQYF. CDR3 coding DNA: TGTGCCAGCAGCTTACTCAGGGGGCGCCCAGAGACCCAGTACTTC.

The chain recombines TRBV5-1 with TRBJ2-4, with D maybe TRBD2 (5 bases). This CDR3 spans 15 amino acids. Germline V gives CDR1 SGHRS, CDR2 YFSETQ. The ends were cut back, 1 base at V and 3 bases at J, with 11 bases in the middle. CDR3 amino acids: CASSLSERDKNIQYF. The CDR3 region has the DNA TGCGCCAGCAGCTTGAGCGAGAGGGACAAAAACATTCAGTACTTC. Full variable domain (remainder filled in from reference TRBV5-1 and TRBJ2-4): KAGVTQTPRYLIKTRGQQVTLSCSPISGHRSVSWYQQTPGQGLQFLFEYFSETQRNKGNFPGRFSGRQFSNSRSEMNVSTLELGDSALYLCASSLSERDKNIQYFGAGTRLSVL.

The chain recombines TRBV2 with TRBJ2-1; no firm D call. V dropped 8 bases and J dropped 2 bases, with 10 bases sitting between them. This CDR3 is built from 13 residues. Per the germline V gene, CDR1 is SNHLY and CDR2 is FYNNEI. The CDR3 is CASGLRAYNEQFF. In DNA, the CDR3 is TGTGCCAGCGGGCTTCGGGCCTACAATGAGCAGTTCTTC. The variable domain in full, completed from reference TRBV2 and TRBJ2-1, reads EPEVTQTPSHQVTQMGQEVILRCVPISNHLYFYWYRQILGQKVEFLVSFYNNEISEKSEIFDDQFSVERPDGSNFTLKIRSTKLEDSAMYFCASGLRAYNEQFFGPGTRLTVL.

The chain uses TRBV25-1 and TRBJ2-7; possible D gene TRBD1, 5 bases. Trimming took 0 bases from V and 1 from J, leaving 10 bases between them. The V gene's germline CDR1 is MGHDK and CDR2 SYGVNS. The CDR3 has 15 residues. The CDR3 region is CASSEYSSGSYEQYF. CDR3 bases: TGTGCCAGCAGTGAATATAGTTCAGGGTCCTACGAGCAGTACTTC.

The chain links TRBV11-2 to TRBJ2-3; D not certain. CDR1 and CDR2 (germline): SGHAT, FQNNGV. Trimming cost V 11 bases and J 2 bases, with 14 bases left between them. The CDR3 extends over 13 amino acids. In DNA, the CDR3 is TGTGCCGGTAGGCAGGAGTCCACAGATACGCAGTATTTT. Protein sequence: CAGRQESTDTQYF.

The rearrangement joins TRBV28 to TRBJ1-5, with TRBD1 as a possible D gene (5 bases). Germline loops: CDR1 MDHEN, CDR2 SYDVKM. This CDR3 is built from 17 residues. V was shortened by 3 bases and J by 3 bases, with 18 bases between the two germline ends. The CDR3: CASSFGGREENNQPQHF. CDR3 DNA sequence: TGTGCCAGCAGTTTTGGGGGGAGAGAGGAGAACAATCAGCCCCAGCATTTT.

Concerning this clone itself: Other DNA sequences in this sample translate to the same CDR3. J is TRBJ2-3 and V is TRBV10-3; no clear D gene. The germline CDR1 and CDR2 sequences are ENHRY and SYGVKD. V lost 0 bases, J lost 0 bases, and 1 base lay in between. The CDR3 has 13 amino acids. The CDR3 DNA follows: TGTGCCATCAGTGAGTCTAGCACAGATACGCAGTATTTT. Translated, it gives CAISESSTDTQYF.

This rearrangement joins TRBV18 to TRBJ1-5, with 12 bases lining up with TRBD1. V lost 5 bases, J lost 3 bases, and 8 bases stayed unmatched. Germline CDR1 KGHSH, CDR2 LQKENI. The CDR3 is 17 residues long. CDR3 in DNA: TGTGCCAGCTCAGGAACCGGGACAGGGGGCCTCAATCAGCCCCAGCATTTT. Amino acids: CASSGTGTGGLNQPQHF.

Here the CDR3 reads CASSGKREGPYEQYF. The CDR3 coding sequence is TGTGCCAGCAGTGGAAAGCGGGAGGGTCCGTACGAGCAGTACTTC. This chain connects TRBV6-1 to TRBJ2-7; 10 bases align to TRBD2. V gave up 4 bases and J gave up 4 bases; unmatched junction bases: 7. CDR1 and CDR2 (germline): MNHNS, SASEGT. The CDR3 covers 15 residues.

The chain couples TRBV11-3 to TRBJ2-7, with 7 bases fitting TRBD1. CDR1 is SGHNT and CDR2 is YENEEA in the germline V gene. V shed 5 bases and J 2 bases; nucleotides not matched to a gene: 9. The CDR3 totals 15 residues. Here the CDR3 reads CASSHRDSHPYEQYF. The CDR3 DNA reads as TGTGCCAGCAGCCACCGGGACAGTCACCCCTACGAGCAGTACTTC.

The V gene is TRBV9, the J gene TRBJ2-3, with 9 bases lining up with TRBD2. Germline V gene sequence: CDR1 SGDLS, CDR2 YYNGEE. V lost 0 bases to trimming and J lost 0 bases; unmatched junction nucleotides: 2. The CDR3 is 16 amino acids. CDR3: CASSVDTSGSTDTQYF. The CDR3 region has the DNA TGTGCCAGCAGCGTAGATACTAGCGGGAGCACAGATACGCAGTATTTT.

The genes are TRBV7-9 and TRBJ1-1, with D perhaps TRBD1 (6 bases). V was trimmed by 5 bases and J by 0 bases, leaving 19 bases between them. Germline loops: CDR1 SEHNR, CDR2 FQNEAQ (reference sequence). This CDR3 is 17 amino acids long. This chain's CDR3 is CASSIDRLPLMNTEAFF. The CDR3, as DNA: TGTGCCAGCAGCATCGACAGGTTGCCTCTTATGAACACTGAAGCTTTCTTT.

The CDR3 DNA reads as TGTGCCAGCAGTTTACCGCCCGGACAGGGAACGCAGTATTTT. This codes for CASSLPPGQGTQYF. The V gene is TRBV27, the J gene TRBJ2-3; 8 bases are shared with TRBD1. The V segment lost 2 bases and the J segment 9 bases; nucleotides outside the gene matches: 7. CDR1 is MNHEY and CDR2 is SMNVEV in the germline V gene (reference sequence). CDR3 length: 14 residues.

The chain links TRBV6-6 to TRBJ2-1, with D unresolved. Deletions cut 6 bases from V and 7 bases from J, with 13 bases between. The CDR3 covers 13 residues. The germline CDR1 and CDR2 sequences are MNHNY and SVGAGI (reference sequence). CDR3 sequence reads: CASRLSRGNEQFF. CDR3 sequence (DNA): TGTGCCAGCAGGCTGTCCAGAGGTAATGAGCAGTTCTTC.

CDR3 nucleotides: TGTGCCAGCAGCTTAGATCAGGGCATTAACGAGCAGTACTTC. This codes for CASSLDQGINEQYF. The chain couples TRBV7-6 to TRBJ2-7; perhaps TRBD1 as D (5 bases). The CDR3 is 14 amino acids. Germline V gene lookup returns CDR1 SGHVS and CDR2 FNYEAQ. V shed 1 base and J shed 5 bases, with 12 bases lying between them.

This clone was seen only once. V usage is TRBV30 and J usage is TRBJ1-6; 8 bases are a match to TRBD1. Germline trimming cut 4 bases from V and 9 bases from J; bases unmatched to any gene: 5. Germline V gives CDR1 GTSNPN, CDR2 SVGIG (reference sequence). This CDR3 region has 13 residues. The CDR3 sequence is CAWTGQEGSPLHF. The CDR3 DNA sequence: TGTGCCTGGACGGGACAGGAGGGTTCACCCCTCCACTTT.

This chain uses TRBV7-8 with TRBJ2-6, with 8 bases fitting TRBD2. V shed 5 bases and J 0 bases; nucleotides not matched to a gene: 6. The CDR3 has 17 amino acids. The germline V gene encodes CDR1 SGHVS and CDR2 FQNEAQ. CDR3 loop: CASSISGARSGANVLTF. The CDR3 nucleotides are TGTGCCAGCAGCATTAGCGGGGCTCGCTCTGGGGCCAACGTCCTGACTTTC.

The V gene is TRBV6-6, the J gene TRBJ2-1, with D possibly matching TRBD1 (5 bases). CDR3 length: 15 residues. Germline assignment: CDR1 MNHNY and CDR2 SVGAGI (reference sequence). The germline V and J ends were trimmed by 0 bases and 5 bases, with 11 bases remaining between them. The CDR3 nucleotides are TGTGCCAGCAGTTACTCTCCGGCAGGGAACAATGAGCAGTTCTTC. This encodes CASSYSPAGNNEQFF.

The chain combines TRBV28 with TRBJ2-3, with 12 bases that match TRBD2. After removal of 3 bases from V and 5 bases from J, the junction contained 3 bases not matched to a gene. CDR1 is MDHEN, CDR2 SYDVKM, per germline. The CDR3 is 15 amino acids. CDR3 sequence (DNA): TGTGCCAGCAGTTTTCTAGCGGGAGGGGGAGATACGCAGTATTTT. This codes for CASSFLAGGGDTQYF.